A single sample gave rise to the 30 T cell receptor beta chains below, sequenced in a study of control samples from healthy donors and cancer patients. This table comes from immunoSEQ multiplex PCR, and its TCRdb copy is limited to in-frame clones, with some not included. The profile shows some 150,000 clones, 85% to 95% of them singletons. The specimen sequenced was blood. The source is a man in his forties in good health.

The CDR3 nucleotides read TGTGCCAGCAGTTTAGGGGCAGGGGACGGCTACACCTTC. Its protein product is CASSLGAGDGYTF. The V call is TRBV27, the J call TRBJ1-2; possible D gene TRBD1, 6 bases. CDR3 size: 13 residues. Germline lookup yields CDR1 MNHEY and CDR2 SMNVEV (reference sequence). V lost 2 bases and J lost 8, with 12 bases in between.

The chain joins TRBV4-2 to TRBJ2-1; a possible D gene is TRBD1 (5 bases). Trimming stripped 1 base from V and 0 bases from J, with 10 bases between. CDR3 length: 16 residues. The germline V gene encodes CDR1 LGHNA and CDR2 YNFKEQ. The CDR3 reads CASSQVPDSSYNEQFF. The CDR3 coding sequence is TGTGCCAGCAGCCAAGTCCCCGACAGCTCCTACAATGAGCAGTTCTTC.

This chain's CDR3 is CASSAERPITKNTEAFF. The CDR3, as DNA: TGTGCCAGCAGTGCCGAGAGACCTATAACCAAGAACACTGAAGCTTTCTTT. The chain joins TRBV7-8 to TRBJ1-1; D is unclear. Germline CDR1 and CDR2: SGHVS and FQNEAQ. Deletions cut 6 bases from V and 1 base from J, with 21 bases between. The CDR3 has 17 residues.

This rearrangement joins TRBV6-4 to TRBJ1-2; 8 bases agree with TRBD1. This CDR3 is 15 amino acids long. Germline loops: CDR1 MRHNA, CDR2 SNTAGT. V shed 6 bases, J shed 0 bases, and the junction held 6 bases outside the gene matches. DNA of the CDR3: TGTGCCAGCAGCCCCGGGACAGGAGCTAACTATGGCTACACCTTC. This encodes CASSPGTGANYGYTF.

V is TRBV13 and J is TRBJ1-3, with D possibly matching TRBD1 (6 bases). V lost 0 bases and J 3 bases, leaving 6 bases between the germline ends. CDR1 and CDR2 (germline): PRHDT, FYEKMQ (reference sequence). There are 14 residues in the CDR3. The CDR3, as DNA: TGTGCCAGCAGCTTAGGGGGACATGGAAACACCATATATTTT. This encodes CASSLGGHGNTIYF.

V gene TRBV6-6 combines with J gene TRBJ2-7; no reliable D call. This CDR3 region has 10 residues. Germline V gene sequence: CDR1 MNHNY, CDR2 SVGAGI (reference sequence). Between the trimmed V and J ends, which lost 8 bases and 5 bases, there was a span of 7 bases. The CDR3 nucleotides read TGTGCCAGCGCCCTGAACGAGCAGTACTTC. Protein: CASALNEQYF.

This sequence joins TRBV27 and TRBJ1-2; D may be TRBD1 (6 bases). V was cut by 6 bases and J by 8 bases, with 16 bases left in between. Germline lookup yields CDR1 MNHEY and CDR2 SMNVEV (reference sequence). CDR3 length: 13 amino acids. In DNA, the CDR3 is TGTGCCAGCAGGAGTTCGACAGGTCACGGCTACACCTTC. It encodes CASRSSTGHGYTF.

The chain is built from TRBV7-2 and TRBJ2-5; D not resolved. V dropped 1 base and J dropped 12 bases, with 15 bases sitting between them. The CDR3 has 13 residues. CDR1 and CDR2 from the germline V gene are SGHTA and FQGNSA. CDR3 sequence reads: CASSLGPLDREYF. In nucleotides, the CDR3 is TGTGCCAGCAGCTTAGGACCCCTGGACCGTGAGTACTTC.

As concerns this clone: A read error may be the cause here, since a much bigger clone is one base away. The J gene is TRBJ2-6, the V gene TRBV6-2 or TRBV6-3; D gene uncertain. Trimming removed 2 bases at V and 0 bases at J, with 2 bases between. The CDR3 has 14 residues. Germline values: CDR1 MNHEY, CDR2 SVGEGT. Written as DNA, the CDR3 is TGTGCCAGCAGTTACAACTCTGGGGCCAACGTCCTGACTTTC. Translated: CASSYNSGANVLTF.

The chain combines TRBV10-3 with TRBJ1-2; D possibly corresponds to TRBD1 (6 bases). The germline V gene has CDR1 ENHRY and CDR2 SYGVKD. The CDR3 consists of 18 residues. V lost 3 bases to trimming and J lost 3 bases, with 23 bases between them. For the CDR3, the DNA is TGTGCCATCAGTGACTCTTCTCGTGGAACAGGGCTAGACTATGGCTACACCTTC. The encoded protein is CAISDSSRGTGLDYGYTF.

This rearrangement joins TRBV24-1 to TRBJ1-1; TRBD1 agrees at 8 bases. The CDR3 contains 13 residues. The junction had 3 bases not matched to a gene; V was cut back by 3 bases and J by 7 bases. The V gene's germline CDR1 is KGHDR and CDR2 SFDVKD. The DNA for the CDR3 is TGTGCCACCAGTGATCCGACAGGGGTTGAAGCTTTCTTT. Translation gives CATSDPTGVEAFF.

This chain links TRBV7-2 with TRBJ2-5; D is unclear. This CDR3 is built from 13 residues. Germline V gives CDR1 SGHTA, CDR2 FQGNSA. V was pared by 8 bases and J by 1 base, with 11 bases between. The CDR3 is CASGRRFQETQYF. CDR3 sequence (DNA): TGTGCCAGCGGTAGACGGTTCCAAGAGACCCAGTACTTC.

The chain recombines TRBV6-6 with TRBJ2-5; 8 bases line up with TRBD2. The CDR3 is 14 residues long. V shed 2 bases and J 4 bases; nucleotides not matched to a gene: 3. CDR1 and CDR2 (germline): MNHNY, SVGAGI (reference sequence). The CDR3 protein is CASSYTAGVETQYF. CDR3 coding DNA: TGTGCCAGCAGTTACACAGCGGGAGTAGAGACCCAGTACTTC.

The J gene is TRBJ1-2, the V gene TRBV5-1; TRBD1 agrees at 10 bases. Germline CDR1 is SGHRS and CDR2 is YFSETQ. The CDR3 covers 14 residues. V gave up 4 bases and J gave up 6 bases; unmatched junction bases: 6. The CDR3 coding sequence is TGCGCCAGCAGCATTGGGACAGGGGACGATGGCTACACCTTC. Protein: CASSIGTGDDGYTF.

The V and J genes are TRBV28 and TRBJ1-2, with 8 bases lining up with TRBD1. After removal of 10 bases from V and 4 bases from J, the junction contained 8 bases not matched to a gene. The CDR3 loop spans 13 amino acids. CDR1 MDHEN and CDR2 SYDVKM come from the germline V gene. In DNA, the CDR3 is TGTGCCACCTCCGGACAGGGTGGCTATGGCTACACCTTC. It translates to CATSGQGGYGYTF.

This clone was counted only a few times. The rearrangement joins TRBV19 to TRBJ1-5; D might be TRBD1 (6 bases). From germline, CDR1 is LNHDA and CDR2 SQIVND (reference sequence). This CDR3 contains 16 residues. Trimming cost V 1 base and J 6 bases, with 16 bases left between them. DNA for the CDR3: TGTGCCAGTAGTATAGGCCAGGGGAGGAGGTTTCAGCCCCAGCATTTT. It yields the protein CASSIGQGRRFQPQHF.

The chain uses TRBV6-5 and TRBJ1-2, with D uncertain. With 6 bases removed from V and 8 bases from J, the gap between germline ends came to 16 bases. Germline assignment: CDR1 MNHEY and CDR2 SVGAGI. The CDR3 spans 13 residues. For the CDR3, the DNA is TGTGCCAGCAGCCCACGCCCCGCTAAAGGCTACACCTTC. Its translation is CASSPRPAKGYTF.

This chain links TRBV19 with TRBJ2-3; D remains unclear. The CDR3 consists of 15 residues. The V gene lost 7 bases and the J gene lost 0 bases, with 14 bases spanning the gap. The germline V gene encodes CDR1 LNHDA and CDR2 SQIVND (reference sequence). In DNA, the CDR3 is TGTGCCAGTACCCCTGGGCAACTGAGCACAGATACGCAGTATTTT. It is translated as CASTPGQLSTDTQYF.

The chain joins TRBV11-3 to TRBJ1-5; unclear D gene. Germline CDR1 reads SGHNT; CDR2 reads YENEEA. The CDR3 is 9 amino acids. Trimming took 9 bases from V and 9 from J, leaving 6 bases between them. The CDR3 here is CARWRPQHF. The CDR3 DNA sequence: TGTGCCAGGTGGCGGCCCCAGCATTTT.

The chain carries TRBV7-9 and TRBJ1-4; D unresolved. CDR3 size: 13 residues. CDR1 is SEHNR and CDR2 is FQNEAQ in the germline V gene (reference sequence). The CDR3 protein is CAQDLATNEKLFF. The CDR3 bases are TGTGCACAAGACCTTGCAACTAATGAAAAACTGTTTTTT.

The rearrangement links TRBV4-1 to TRBJ2-1, with 11 bases identical to TRBD1. CDR3 length: 16 residues. V lost 4 bases to trimming and J lost 6 bases; unmatched junction nucleotides: 8. CDR1 and CDR2 from the germline V gene are MGHRA and YSYEKL. The CDR3 sequence: CASSRTRDRGINEQFF. The CDR3 DNA reads TGCGCCAGCAGCCGAACGCGGGACAGGGGGATCAATGAGCAGTTCTTC.

In its sample, this clone was seen once. The chain employs TRBV18 and TRBJ1-4, with TRBD1 matching 7 bases. Per germline, CDR1 KGHSH and CDR2 LQKENI. This CDR3 is built from 18 residues. V lost 2 bases to trimming and J lost 0 bases; unmatched junction nucleotides: 9. CDR3 sequence reads: CASSPTGAPATTNEKLFF. CDR3 coding DNA: TGTGCCAGCTCACCAACAGGGGCGCCCGCCACAACTAATGAAAAACTGTTTTTT.

This rearrangement joins TRBV7-2 to TRBJ2-7; D assignment may be TRBD1 or TRBD2 (5 bases each). Trimming cost V 5 bases and J 2 bases, with 13 bases left between them. The germline CDR1 and CDR2 sequences are SGHTA and FQGNSA. The CDR3 consists of 14 residues. In DNA, the CDR3 is TGTGCCAGCAGCCTTACCCGGGGCCCCTACGAGCAGTACTTC. It translates to CASSLTRGPYEQYF. The variable domain in full, completed from reference TRBV7-2 and TRBJ2-7, reads GAGVSQSPSNKVTEKGKDVELRCDPISGHTALYWYRQSLGQGLEFLIYFQGNSAPDKSGLPSDRFSAERTGGSVSTLTIQRTQQEDSAVYLCASSLTRGPYEQYFGPGTRLTVT.

Turning to this clone: Other DNA sequences in the same sample also yield this CDR3. The V and J genes are TRBV12-3 or TRBV12-4 and TRBJ1-5; D unresolved. Trimming cost V 2 bases and J 4 bases, with 6 bases left between them. This CDR3 spans 13 amino acids. In DNA form, the CDR3 reads TGTGCCAGCAGTTTATCGGAAAATCAGCCCCAGCATTTT. It codes for CASSLSENQPQHF.

This sequence joins TRBV2 and TRBJ2-3; TRBD2 agrees at 10 bases. The CDR3 runs to 15 residues. Germline assignment: CDR1 SNHLY and CDR2 FYNNEI. Germline trimming cut 6 bases from V and 1 base from J; bases unmatched to any gene: 4. CDR3 nucleotide sequence: TGTGCCAGCAGAGCCGGGACTAGCGGCACAGATACGCAGTATTTT. Encoded protein: CASRAGTSGTDTQYF.

The V call is TRBV6-5, the J call TRBJ1-1; weak D call: TRBD1 (5 bases). The V and J ends lost 6 bases and 6 bases respectively, with 17 bases between them. This CDR3 is 14 amino acids long. CDR1 and CDR2 from the germline V gene are MNHEY and SVGAGI. The CDR3 reads CASSRGWGTSEAFF. As DNA, the CDR3 is TGTGCCAGCAGCCGAGGGTGGGGGACCTCTGAAGCTTTCTTT.

This clone was found once. V and J are TRBV11-2 and TRBJ2-7; TRBD2 matches 12 bases. The V segment lost 3 bases and the J segment 3 bases; nucleotides outside the gene matches: 3. CDR1 is SGHAT, CDR2 FQNNGV, per germline. The CDR3 covers 15 residues. The CDR3 sequence is CASSLSTSGGYEQYF. The CDR3 DNA is TGTGCCAGCAGCTTGTCGACTAGCGGGGGCTACGAGCAGTACTTC.

V is TRBV5-1 and J is TRBJ2-3; D may be TRBD2 (6 bases). The ends were cut back, 1 base at V and 2 bases at J, with 11 bases in the middle. This CDR3 is 15 amino acids long. The germline V gene encodes CDR1 SGHRS and CDR2 YFSETQ. The CDR3 sequence is CASSLRAGHTDTQYF. The CDR3, as DNA: TGCGCCAGCAGCTTGCGAGCGGGCCACACAGATACGCAGTATTTT.

The V gene is TRBV5-6, the J gene TRBJ2-7; D is possibly TRBD2 (6 bases). V gave up 3 bases and J gave up 2 bases, with 15 bases separating them. Germline V CDR1 and CDR2: SGHDT, YYEEEE. This CDR3 comprises 15 residues. The CDR3 sequence is CASSSTGVGAYEQYF. In DNA, the CDR3 is TGTGCCAGCAGCTCTACGGGGGTCGGAGCCTACGAGCAGTACTTC. Looking up the rest from reference TRBV5-6 and TRBJ2-7 gives the full variable domain: DAGVTQSPTHLIKTRGQQVTLRCSPKSGHDTVSWYQQALGQGPQFIFQYYEEEERQRGNFPDRFSGHQFPNYSSELNVNALLLGDSALYLCASSSTGVGAYEQYFGPGTRLTVT.

V is TRBV7-3 and J is TRBJ2-7, with 7 nucleotides matching TRBD1. Trimming cost V 5 bases and J 6 bases; bases outside gene matches: 7. The V gene's germline CDR1 is SGHTA and CDR2 FQGTGA. The CDR3 totals 13 residues. The DNA for the CDR3 is TGTGCCAGCAGCCCGCCGACAGGGTCCGAGCAGTACTTC. It codes for CASSPPTGSEQYF.